Presented here are 26 T cell receptor beta chains from one specimen sequenced in a study of response to subunit inactivated influenza vaccine. TCRdb independently ran MiXCR on the RT-PCR reads; one entry per CDR3 protein. Here the sample spans some 550,000 distinct CDR3 sequences, roughly 25% being singletons. These data also featured in a second study, about T cells expressing NK-cell markers. From that paper: The authors generated TCR beta cDNA through 5'RACE template switching with UMIs.

Specimen: CD4+ T cells sorted from PBMCs, collected roughly 12 days after vaccination. All receptors come from a man between 45 and 60 years old who received an inactivated influenza vaccine.

V and J are TRBV7-2 and TRBJ2-5; D is undetermined. Looked up from germline, CDR1 is SGHTA and CDR2 is FQGNSA. This CDR3 is built from 11 residues. V lost 5 bases to trimming and J lost 8 bases, with 9 bases between them. CDR3 amino acids: CASSRAVTQYF. The CDR3 bases are TGTGCCAGCAGCCGTGCTGTAACCCAGTACTTC.

The genes are TRBV20-1 and TRBJ2-2; D uncertain. V was clipped by 8 bases and J by 1 base, with 14 bases between them. The CDR3 is 14 residues long. Germline CDR1 DFQATT, CDR2 SNEGSKA (reference sequence). The CDR3 spells CSTHTLMNTGELFF. The CDR3 DNA reads as TGCAGTACCCACACCCTCATGAACACCGGGGAGCTGTTTTTT.

This clonotype was picked up a small number of times. This sequence joins TRBV12-3 or TRBV12-4 and TRBJ2-1; TRBD2 matches at 9 bases. V lost 3 bases, J lost 8 bases, and 8 bases stayed unmatched. The CDR3 has 15 amino acids. CDR3 in DNA: TGTGCCAGCAGTTTCGGCGGGAGGGCCGCGGATGAGCAGTTCTTC. Its protein is CASSFGGRAADEQFF.

This clonotype was seen more than once but under ten times. V and J are TRBV30 and TRBJ2-6, with TRBD1 as a possible D gene (5 bases). Germline loops: CDR1 GTSNPN, CDR2 SVGIG (reference sequence). This CDR3 contains 17 residues. V lost 2 bases and J 2 bases, leaving 16 bases between the germline ends. CDR3 in DNA: TGTGCCTGGAGTCCGAAGCCAGGGAAAACTGGGGCCAACGTCCTGACTTTC. It yields the protein CAWSPKPGKTGANVLTF.

This sequence joins TRBV12-3 or TRBV12-4 and TRBJ2-3; maybe TRBD2 (5 bases). The CDR3 sequence is 15 residues long. The germline V and J ends were trimmed by 5 bases and 2 bases, with 14 bases remaining between them. CDR3 bases: TGTGCCAGCAGTCGACTACTACAGCTCACAGATACGCAGTATTTT. This encodes CASSRLLQLTDTQYF.

The chain couples TRBV6-2 or TRBV6-3 to TRBJ2-3; a weak D match, TRBD2 (7 bases). The V gene lost 6 bases and the J gene lost 2 bases, with 18 bases spanning the gap. The CDR3 sequence is 16 residues long. Germline-derived CDR1 and CDR2 are MNHEY and SVGEGT. The CDR3 region is CASRLGGGRDTDTQYF. CDR3 coding DNA: TGTGCCAGCAGACTTGGGGGGGGCCGAGACACAGATACGCAGTATTTT.

The chain joins TRBV11-2 to TRBJ2-1; 9 bases are shared with TRBD2. V gave up 1 base and J gave up 9 bases; unmatched junction bases: 7. This CDR3 has 15 amino acids. Germline loops: CDR1 SGHAT, CDR2 FQNNGV. The CDR3 protein is CASSLGVAGDSEQFF. CDR3 bases: TGTGCCAGCAGCTTAGGAGTAGCGGGGGATTCTGAGCAGTTCTTC.

The chain couples TRBV6-1 to TRBJ2-3; possibly TRBD1 or TRBD2 for D (7 bases each). Trimming left V 6 bases short and J 1 base short, with 17 bases between. The CDR3 spans 16 residues. CDR1 MNHNS and CDR2 SASEGT come from the germline V gene. CDR3 bases: TGTGCCAGCAGCCAGGGGGGCGGGGGCCGCACAGATACGCAGTATTTT. It yields the protein CASSQGGGGRTDTQYF.

This clonotype has only a few counts. The J gene is TRBJ2-7, the V gene TRBV20-1; 7 bases align to TRBD1. The CDR3 extends over 12 amino acids. After removal of 4 bases from V and 5 bases from J, the junction contained 5 bases not matched to a gene. From germline, CDR1 is DFQATT and CDR2 SNEGSKA (reference sequence). The DNA of the CDR3 is TGCAGTGCTAAAAGACAGGGAGACGAGCAGTACTTC. Residues: CSAKRQGDEQYF.

J is TRBJ2-2 and V is TRBV7-3, with D unresolved. With 5 bases removed from V and 6 bases from J, the gap between germline ends came to 7 bases. This CDR3 region has 12 residues. Germline CDR1 is SGHTA and CDR2 is FQGTGA. CDR3 residues: CASSTYSGELFF. The CDR3 coding sequence is TGTGCCAGCAGCACATACTCCGGGGAGCTGTTTTTT.

This chain joins TRBV20-1 and TRBJ1-3; D is unresolved. The CDR3 is 15 amino acids. Trimming took 3 bases from V and 1 from J, leaving 13 bases between them. Germline CDR1 DFQATT, CDR2 SNEGSKA (reference sequence). CDR3 loop: CSASTPQNSGNTIYF. CDR3 bases: TGCAGTGCTAGTACTCCCCAGAATTCTGGAAACACCATATATTTT.

This clonotype has only a few counts. This chain connects TRBV20-1 to TRBJ2-1; TRBD2 matches 10 bases. V shed 5 bases, J shed 5 bases, and the junction held 12 bases outside the gene matches. This CDR3 is built from 16 residues. Per germline, CDR1 DFQATT and CDR2 SNEGSKA (reference sequence). The CDR3 loop reads CSAGDAGLATHNEQFF. CDR3 bases: TGCAGTGCTGGCGACGCGGGACTAGCGACCCACAATGAGCAGTTCTTC.

This clonotype was observed a few times. The chain is built from TRBV28 and TRBJ1-1, with unresolved D. Deletions cut 8 bases from V and 4 bases from J, with 8 bases between. This CDR3 has 11 residues. Germline CDR1 reads MDHEN; CDR2 reads SYDVKM. As DNA, the CDR3 is TGTGCCAGCCCCCGGGGCACTGAAGCTTTCTTT. This gives the protein CASPRGTEAFF. Full variable domain (outside the CDR3, taken from reference TRBV28 and TRBJ1-1): DVKVTQSSRYLVKRTGEKVFLECVQDMDHENMFWYRQDPGLGLRLIYFSYDVKMKEKGDIPEGYSVSREKKERFSLILESASTNQTSMYLCASPRGTEAFFGQGTRLTVV.

The DNA for the CDR3 is TGCAGTGCCCCCCGGGGACAAACGAACACTGAAGCTTTCTTT. This gives the protein CSAPRGQTNTEAFF. The gene calls are TRBV20-1 and TRBJ1-1; D is possibly TRBD1 (6 bases). The V gene's germline CDR1 is DFQATT and CDR2 SNEGSKA (reference sequence). Between the trimmed V and J ends, which lost 6 bases and 1 base, there was a span of 15 bases. This CDR3 spans 14 amino acids.

The V call is TRBV7-9, the J call TRBJ1-2, with 8 bases matching TRBD1. With 5 bases clipped from V and 6 bases from J, the junction kept 5 bases outside the gene matches. Germline V gives CDR1 SEHNR, CDR2 FQNEAQ (reference sequence). The CDR3 sequence is 13 residues long. CDR3 sequence reads: CASSPTGVHGYTF. CDR3 coding DNA: TGTGCCAGCAGCCCGACAGGGGTGCATGGCTACACCTTC.

The chain recombines TRBV27 with TRBJ2-3; 8 bases agree with TRBD2. CDR1 is MNHEY and CDR2 is SMNVEV in the germline V gene (reference sequence). The CDR3 sequence is 15 residues long. The V gene end was trimmed by 7 bases and the J gene end by 4 bases; junction bases not matched to a gene: 10. CDR3 in amino acids: CASTPGGGRADTQYF. The CDR3 region has the DNA TGTGCCAGCACCCCCGGGGGGGGCAGGGCAGATACGCAGTATTTT.

The gene calls are TRBV10-3 and TRBJ1-6; 7 nucleotides align to TRBD1. CDR1 is ENHRY, CDR2 SYGVKD, per germline. This CDR3 has 13 amino acids. The ends lost 10 bases at V and 7 bases at J; junction bases unmatched: 7. CDR3 nucleotides: TGTGCCAACTCGGGACAGAAAAATTCACCCCTCCACTTT. Its translation: CANSGQKNSPLHF.

This clonotype has ten or more counts. Here the CDR3 reads CASSSAGLSYNEQFF. As DNA, the CDR3 is TGTGCCAGCAGCTCCGCGGGCCTCTCCTACAATGAGCAGTTCTTC. This sequence joins TRBV7-3 and TRBJ2-1; D might be TRBD2 (5 bases). Germline CDR1 reads SGHTA; CDR2 reads FQGTGA. This CDR3 contains 15 residues. Trimming removed 4 bases from V and 0 bases from J, with 10 bases in between.

The chain uses TRBV7-3 and TRBJ2-1, with D possibly called TRBD1 or TRBD2 (5 bases each). The CDR3 is made up of 18 amino acids. V shed 2 bases and J shed 2 bases, with 19 bases lying between them. Looked up from germline, CDR1 is SGHTA and CDR2 is FQGTGA. CDR3 amino acids: CASSLAGTYGPAYNEQFF. DNA of the CDR3: TGTGCCAGCAGCTTAGCCGGGACCTACGGCCCTGCCTACAATGAGCAGTTCTTC.

This clonotype was found many times. The CDR3 DNA sequence: TGTGCCAGCAGCCAAGCCCGGCAGGGCGATCAGCCCCAGCATTTT. This sequence encodes CASSQARQGDQPQHF. This chain joins TRBV3-1 and TRBJ1-5; D possibly corresponds to TRBD1 (5 bases). The CDR3 consists of 15 residues. Germline-derived CDR1 and CDR2 are LGHDT and YNNKEL (reference sequence). The V gene lost 1 base and the J gene lost 5 bases, with 12 bases spanning the gap.

This clonotype was detected a few times. The CDR3 DNA is TGCAGTGCTAGGGGGCTCTCTGGGGCCAACGTCCTGACTTTC. Amino acids: CSARGLSGANVLTF. This rearrangement joins TRBV20-1 to TRBJ2-6; possible D gene TRBD1, 5 bases. CDR1 and CDR2 from the germline V gene are DFQATT and SNEGSKA (reference sequence). V was trimmed by 3 bases and J by 0 bases, leaving 6 bases between them. The CDR3 runs to 14 residues.

This clonotype was picked up a small number of times. The chain carries TRBV7-9 and TRBJ2-5, with D unresolved. The CDR3 is made up of 13 amino acids. Germline V CDR1 and CDR2: SEHNR, FQNEAQ (reference sequence). V was trimmed by 0 bases and J by 5 bases, leaving 7 bases between them. The CDR3 protein is CASSLAGWETQYF. The CDR3 coding sequence is TGTGCCAGCAGCTTAGCGGGTTGGGAGACCCAGTACTTC.

This clonotype was found many times. The CDR3 protein is CASSQGTGQTLHF. The CDR3 nucleotides read TGTGCCAGCAGTCAAGGGACGGGTCAAACCCTCCACTTT. The V gene is TRBV12-3 or TRBV12-4, the J gene TRBJ1-6, with a possible D match to TRBD1 (5 bases). The V end was cut by 5 bases, the J end by 14 bases, with 16 bases between. CDR3 size: 13 residues.

The V gene is TRBV9, the J gene TRBJ2-2; 9 nucleotides agree with TRBD1. The CDR3 spans 15 residues. Germline V gene data show CDR1 as SGDLS and CDR2 as YYNGEE. The V segment lost 5 bases and the J segment 6 bases; nucleotides outside the gene matches: 8. The CDR3 sequence: CASSEGQGVPGELFF. The CDR3, as DNA: TGTGCCAGCAGTGAGGGACAGGGAGTTCCCGGGGAGCTGTTTTTT.

In its sample, this clonotype was seen many times. This chain uses TRBV3-1 with TRBJ1-1, with D unresolved. V dropped 3 bases and J dropped 4 bases, with 6 bases sitting between them. The CDR3 length is 12 residues. The germline gives CDR1 LGHDT, CDR2 YNNKEL (reference sequence). The CDR3 sequence: CASSHGLTEAFF. The CDR3 bases are TGTGCCAGCAGCCACGGCCTCACTGAAGCTTTCTTT.

The V call is TRBV12-3 or TRBV12-4, the J call TRBJ2-3; 9 bases fit TRBD2. The V segment lost 6 bases and the J segment 4 bases; nucleotides outside the gene matches: 14. The CDR3 has 17 residues. The CDR3 DNA reads TGTGCCAGCAGCCCCAACGCGGTAGCGGGGGCACCAGATACGCAGTATTTT. Translating gives CASSPNAVAGAPDTQYF.